A selection of T cell receptor beta chains follows, all from one sample in a study of blood T cell repertoires in COVID-19. Sequencing used immunoSEQ multiplex PCR; TCRdb keeps in-frame clones, though not all of them. The sample carries some 88,000 clones, roughly 87% recorded once. The specimen sequenced was peripheral blood. These TCRs come from a man between 60 and 70 years old with acute or convalescent COVID-19. CDR3s include the opening cysteine and the closing phenylalanine or tryptophan. D genes are given only for firm matches. Rows give clone size only sometimes, using once, few, many, or a class for an expanded clone.

TRBJ1-2	.	TRBD1	TRBV29-1	CSVEDRSRGSGYTF	TGCAGCGTTGAAGATCGGAGCAGGGGGTCTGGCTACACCTTC
TRBJ2-5	.	TRBD2	TRBV9	CASSVAGGSETQYF	TGTGCCAGCAGCGTAGCGGGGGGGAGCGAGACCCAGTACTTC
TRBJ2-5	.	.	TRBV4-1	CASSQDASGRGLRETQYF	TGCGCCAGCAGCCAAGACGCTTCGGGGCGGGGGCTGCGAGAGACCCAGTACTTC
TRBJ2-1	few	TRBD2	TRBV29-1	CSVDTSGLYNEQFF	TGCAGCGTTGATACTAGCGGGCTATACAATGAGCAGTTCTTC
TRBJ2-3	.	TRBD2	TRBV9	CASSAGTSGSNTQYF	TGTGCCAGCAGCGCAGGGACTAGCGGGAGCAATACGCAGTATTTT
TRBJ1-3	.	TRBD1	TRBV11-2	CASSQDRVGNTIYF	TGTGCCAGCAGCCAGGACAGGGTCGGAAACACCATATATTTT
TRBJ2-1	.	TRBD1	TRBV7-2	CASRTGTGVRDEQFF	TGTGCCAGCAGGACCGGGACAGGGGTACGGGATGAGCAGTTCTTC
TRBJ2-2	.	.	TRBV6-2/TRBV6-3	CASSYQTITGELFF	TGTGCCAGCAGTTACCAGACAATCACCGGGGAGCTGTTTTTT
TRBJ2-7	.	.	TRBV11-2	CASSLDRATSYGQYF	TGTGCCAGCAGCTTAGACAGGGCTACCTCCTACGGGCAGTACTTC
TRBJ1-1	.	TRBD1	TRBV19	CASSPPGQSLPEAFF	TGTGCCAGTAGCCCCCCGGGACAGTCTCTCCCTGAAGCTTTCTTT
TRBJ2-1	.	TRBD2	TRBV6-1	CASRGTPGSGSYNEQFF	TGTGCCAGCCGTGGGACTCCGGGTAGCGGGAGTTACAATGAGCAGTTCTTC
TRBJ2-2	.	TRBD2	TRBV4-3	CASQGDYATGELFF	TGCGCCAGCCAAGGGGACTACGCTACCGGGGAGCTGTTTTTT
TRBJ2-3	.	TRBD2	TRBV11-2	CASSLVRGASGYTDTQYF	TGTGCCAGCAGCTTAGTCAGAGGGGCTAGCGGGTACACAGATACGCAGTATTTT
TRBJ1-4	.	TRBD1	TRBV3-1/TRBV3-2	CASSRSGTGDEKLFF	TGTGCCAGCAGTCGATCCGGGACAGGGGACGAAAAACTGTTTTTT
TRBJ2-5	.	TRBD1	TRBV15	CATSREPQGAETQYF	TGTGCCACCAGCAGAGAACCCCAGGGGGCCGAGACCCAGTACTTC
TRBJ1-1	.	.	TRBV15	CATSKGGRDTEAFF	TGTGCCACCAGCAAGGGGGGGAGAGACACTGAAGCTTTCTTT
TRBJ2-1	.	.	TRBV3-1/TRBV3-2	CASSQGKPGEPTHNEQFF	TGTGCCAGCAGCCAAGGTAAACCGGGGGAACCTACACACAATGAGCAGTTCTTC
TRBJ2-7	.	.	TRBV6-5	CASSRHPDEQYF	TGTGCCAGCAGTCGACATCCAGACGAGCAGTACTTC
TRBJ2-2	once	TRBD1	TRBV10-3	CAISPRDRGDTGELFF	TGTGCCATCAGCCCCCGGGACAGGGGAGATACCGGGGAGCTGTTTTTT
TRBJ2-1	.	.	TRBV4-1	CASSPPGGGDYNEQFF	TGCGCCAGCAGCCCCCCGGGCGGGGGCGACTACAATGAGCAGTTCTTC